This T cell receptor (beta chain) was recorded in a study of shared clonotypes between healthy human individuals. J was trimmed by 7 bases and V by 6 bases; bases with no gene match: 3. This CDR3 has 13 amino acids. Germline values: CDR1 MDHEN, CDR2 SYDVKM. Nashville, Tennessee was home to all donors, each a Caucasian adult. Libraries were prepared by immunoSEQ multiplex PCR; TCRdb keeps only in-frame clonotypes and omits some of them. The sample carries about 1.4 million clones, roughly 96% recorded once. The rearrangement links TRBV28 to TRBJ2-2, with 9 bases lining up with TRBD1. The sample comprised naive CD4+ T cells sorted from blood. This sample's subset: CD45RA+ positively selected. This TCR derives from a man aged 25 to 40 in good health. The CDR3 loop reads CASRQGADGELFF. The CDR3 DNA reads as TGTGCCAGCAGACAGGGGGCAGACGGGGAGCTGTTTTTT.